Listed below are T cell receptor beta chains from one sample, sequenced in a study of blood T cell repertoires in COVID-19. Produced via immunoSEQ multiplex PCR; TCRdb's table is partial and in-frame only. The top ten clones hold 2.4% of a sample with about 100,000 clones, approximately 85% of them seen once. What was sequenced was peripheral blood. All receptors derive from a human donor in a cohort sampled during active COVID-19. CDR3s include the opening cysteine and the closing phenylalanine or tryptophan. A D gene is named only where the DNA matches it firmly. Part of the rows lack a size; the others show once, few, many or a class for expanded clones.

length	size	D	J	V	CDR3	DNA
17	.	TRBD2	TRBJ2-5	TRBV2	CASSPGTSGSPSETQYF	TGTGCCAGCAGTCCCGGGACTAGCGGGAGTCCATCAGAGACCCAGTACTTC
14	.	.	TRBJ2-7	TRBV28	CASRFSRDPAEQYF	TGTGCCAGCAGATTTAGCCGAGACCCCGCCGAGCAGTACTTC
15	.	TRBD1	TRBJ2-1	TRBV6-5	CASSTGTAGFDEQFF	TGTGCCAGCTCCACCGGGACAGCAGGTTTCGATGAGCAGTTCTTC
14	.	.	TRBJ1-1	TRBV7-3	CASSYSTGSTEAFF	TGTGCCAGCAGCTACTCAACAGGGAGCACTGAAGCTTTCTTT
14	.	.	TRBJ2-7	TRBV5-4	CASSFREGSYEQYF	TGTGCCAGCAGCTTCCGGGAAGGGTCCTACGAGCAGTACTTC
15	.	.	TRBJ2-7	TRBV19	CASSFGGGRGYEQYF	TGTGCCAGTAGTTTCGGGGGCGGGAGAGGATACGAGCAGTACTTC
12	.	.	TRBJ1-1	TRBV20-1	CSASSQNTEAFF	TGCAGTGCTAGTTCCCAGAACACTGAAGCTTTCTTT
13	.	TRBD1	TRBJ1-2	TRBV6-5	CASRRDRSYGYTF	TGTGCCAGCAGGAGGGACAGGTCTTATGGCTACACCTTC
17	.	TRBD1	TRBJ2-1	TRBV24-1	CATSPGQGIQGGNEQFF	TGTGCCACCAGTCCGGGACAGGGGATTCAGGGCGGGAATGAGCAGTTCTTC
11	.	.	TRBJ1-2	TRBV5-1	CASRGGYGYTF	TGCGCCAGCAGAGGGGGCTATGGCTACACCTTC
14	.	.	TRBJ1-3	TRBV28	CASRSGDSGNTIYF	TGTGCCAGCAGGTCAGGCGACTCTGGAAACACCATATATTTT
15	.	.	TRBJ2-1	TRBV4-2	CASSQEVEPGDGQFF	TGTGCCAGCAGCCAAGAAGTGGAACCTGGAGATGGGCAGTTCTTC
15	once	.	TRBJ2-1	TRBV12-5	CASGLGQVQANEQFF	TGTGCTAGTGGTTTGGGACAGGTCCAGGCCAATGAGCAGTTCTTC
14	few	.	TRBJ1-5	TRBV18	CASSPQGSDQPQHF	TGTGCCAGCTCGCCTCAGGGATCCGATCAGCCCCAGCATTTT
18	.	TRBD1	TRBJ2-2	TRBV6-6	CASSRRTGGLANTGELFF	TGTGCCAGCAGTCGGAGGACAGGGGGCCTTGCGAACACCGGGGAGCTGTTTTTT
11	.	.	TRBJ2-7	TRBV20-1	CSARDGYEQYF	TGCAGTGCTAGAGACGGCTACGAGCAGTACTTC
13	.	.	TRBJ2-2	TRBV2	CASRRLPTGELFF	TGTGCCAGCAGGCGGCTACCCACCGGGGAGCTGTTTTTT
15	few	.	TRBJ2-7	TRBV28	CASSFAGDLSYEQYF	TGTGCCAGCAGTTTTGCCGGAGACCTATCCTACGAGCAGTACTTC
14	.	TRBD2	TRBJ2-1	TRBV11-3	CASSTGLGEDEQFF	TGTGCCAGCAGCACGGGACTAGGGGAGGATGAGCAGTTCTTC
13	.	TRBD2	TRBJ2-7	TRBV7-3	CASSFSGGYEQYF	TGTGCCAGCAGTTTCAGCGGGGGCTACGAGCAGTACTTC
14	.	.	TRBJ1-3	TRBV6-5	CASSGGGIGNTIYF	TGTGCCAGCAGCGGGGGGGGAATTGGAAACACCATATATTTT
14	.	.	TRBJ2-5	TRBV6-5	CASYPGTSQETQYF	TGTGCCAGCTACCCCGGGACATCGCAAGAGACCCAGTACTTC
14	.	TRBD1	TRBJ2-7	TRBV4-1	CASSQVGTGYEQYF	TGCGCCAGCAGCCAAGTTGGGACAGGCTACGAGCAGTACTTC
14	.	TRBD1	TRBJ2-7	TRBV19	CASKRQGESYEQYF	TGTGCCAGTAAGCGACAGGGCGAATCCTACGAGCAGTACTTC
17	few	.	TRBJ1-6	TRBV19	CASSLGSQSSYNSPLHF	TGTGCCAGTAGTCTCGGGAGCCAGAGCTCCTATAATTCACCCCTCCACTTT
14	few	.	TRBJ1-1	TRBV2	CASSERVSVTEAFF	TGTGCCAGCAGTGAGCGGGTCTCTGTCACTGAAGCTTTCTTT
15	.	TRBD1	TRBJ1-4	TRBV4-2	CASSHPGQGAGELFF	TGTGCCAGCAGCCATCCCGGACAGGGGGCTGGAGAACTGTTTTTT
14	few	TRBD2	TRBJ2-1	TRBV27	CASSLGLDSNEQFF	TGTGCCAGCAGTTTAGGACTAGATTCCAATGAGCAGTTCTTC
14	.	TRBD1	TRBJ1-2	TRBV2	CASSGQGALGGYTF	TGTGCCAGCAGTGGGCAGGGGGCGCTTGGAGGCTACACCTTC
13	.	.	TRBJ2-7	TRBV18	CASSPLGGREQYF	TGTGCCAGCTCCCCCCTCGGGGGAAGGGAGCAGTACTTC
13	.	TRBD1	TRBJ1-6	TRBV7-3	CASSQGAGSPLHF	TGTGCCAGCAGCCAGGGGGCCGGTTCACCCCTCCACTTT
13	.	.	TRBJ1-2	TRBV5-4	CASTQTERYGYTF	TGTGCCAGCACCCAGACAGAGCGCTATGGCTACACCTTC
16	.	.	TRBJ1-4	TRBV2	CASSESPRGSREKLFF	TGTGCCAGCAGTGAATCCCCAAGGGGGAGTAGAGAAAAACTGTTTTTT
17	.	.	TRBJ1-5	TRBV15	CATSRDRTLSRNQPQHF	TGTGCCACCAGCAGAGATAGGACTTTATCCAGAAATCAGCCCCAGCATTTT
17	.	TRBD2	TRBJ2-1	TRBV4-2	CASSQEGGGSSYNEQFF	TGTGCCAGCAGCCAAGAAGGCGGGGGAAGCTCCTACAATGAGCAGTTCTTC
14	.	TRBD2	TRBJ2-7	TRBV30	CAWDEIAGGSEQYF	TGTGCCTGGGACGAGATAGCGGGAGGGAGCGAGCAGTACTTC
15	.	TRBD1	TRBJ2-5	TRBV4-1	CASSQDPGQGAPEYF	TGCGCCAGCAGCCAAGACCCGGGACAGGGGGCCCCCGAGTACTTC
14	.	TRBD1	TRBJ1-6	TRBV19	CASSFGQGSSPLHF	TGTGCCAGTAGTTTCGGACAGGGATCCTCACCCCTCCACTTT
16	.	.	TRBJ2-5	TRBV11-2	CASSLVGWGRERAQYF	TGTGCCAGCAGCTTAGTTGGTTGGGGTCGGGAGAGAGCCCAGTACTTC
12	.	.	TRBJ2-7	TRBV18	CASSSTGYEQYF	TGTGCCAGCTCATCGACAGGTTACGAGCAGTACTTC
16	.	.	TRBJ2-1	TRBV5-1	CASSLSALSSYNEQFF	TGCGCCAGCAGCTTGAGCGCGTTAAGCTCCTACAATGAGCAGTTCTTC